The clone carrying this TCR beta chain was counted only a few times. The data were taken from a study of blood T cells in healthy people across ages. The use of a sample-barcoded 5' primer and a J-beta primer mix characterized a second PCR of about 6 to 11 cycles. Each CDR3 protein gets one entry after TCRdb re-called the 5' RACE reads with MiXCR. The table includes hundreds of thousands of distinct CDR3 sequences, under 45% detected once. V lost 0 bases to trimming and J lost 4 bases, with 12 bases between them. Germline V CDR1 and CDR2: DFQATT, SNEGSKA (reference sequence). This CDR3 region has 14 residues.

What was sequenced was blood. The V gene is TRBV20-1, the J gene TRBJ2-5; D is perhaps TRBD1 (6 bases). The receptor's source is a man aged 55 to 70 in good health. The CDR3 sequence: CSARDQTGRETQYF. The CDR3 DNA sequence: TGCAGTGCTAGAGATCAAACAGGGCGAGAGACCCAGTACTTC.